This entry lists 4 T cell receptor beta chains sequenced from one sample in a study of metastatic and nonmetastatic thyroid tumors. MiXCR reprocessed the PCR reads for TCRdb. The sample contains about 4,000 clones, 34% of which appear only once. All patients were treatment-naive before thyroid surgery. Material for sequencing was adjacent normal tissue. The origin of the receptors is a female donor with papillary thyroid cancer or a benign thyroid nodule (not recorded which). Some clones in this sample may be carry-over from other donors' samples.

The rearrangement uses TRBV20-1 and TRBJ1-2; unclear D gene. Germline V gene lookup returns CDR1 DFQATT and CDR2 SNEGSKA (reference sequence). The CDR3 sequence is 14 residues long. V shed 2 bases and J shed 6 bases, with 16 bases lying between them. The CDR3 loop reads CSARSSSLRHGYTF. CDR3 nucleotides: TGCAGTGCTAGAAGTTCCTCCCTCAGGCATGGCTACACCTTC.

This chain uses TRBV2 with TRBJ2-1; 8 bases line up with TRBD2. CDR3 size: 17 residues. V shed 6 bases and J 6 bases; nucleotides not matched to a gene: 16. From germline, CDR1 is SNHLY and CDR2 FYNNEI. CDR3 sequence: CASRGARTGTSVNEQFF. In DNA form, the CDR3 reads TGTGCCAGCAGGGGGGCCCGGACCGGGACTAGTGTCAATGAGCAGTTCTTC.

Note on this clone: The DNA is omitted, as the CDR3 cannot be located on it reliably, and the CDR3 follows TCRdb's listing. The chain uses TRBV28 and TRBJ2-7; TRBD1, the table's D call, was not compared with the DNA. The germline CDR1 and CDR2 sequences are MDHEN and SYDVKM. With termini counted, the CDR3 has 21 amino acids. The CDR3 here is CASSFQNHEQFFGPGAYEQYF.

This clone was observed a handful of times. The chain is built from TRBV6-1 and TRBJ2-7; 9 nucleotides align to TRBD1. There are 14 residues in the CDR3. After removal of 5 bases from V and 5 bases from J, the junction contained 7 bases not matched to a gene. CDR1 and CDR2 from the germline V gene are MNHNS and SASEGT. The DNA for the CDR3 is TGTGCCAGCAGTCAGGACAGGGGTAACCACGAGCAGTACTTC. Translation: CASSQDRGNHEQYF.